The source of this TCR beta chain is a study of T cells in Graves' hyperthyroidism and ophthalmopathy. Study-wide results and limits: Onset of ophthalmopathy came a median around 7.1 months after the model predicted it. Among clonotypes expanded in thyroid above 0.001, most were also found in blood. Ophthalmopathy was separated from stable hyperthyroidism by a 13 V-J model.

TCR beta CDR3 sequences were amplified from RNA transcripts. A set of HTBI primers served as the primers for a first-round RT-PCR of the TCR CDR3. MiXCR was run by TCRdb on the multiplex PCR reads, yielding one entry per CDR3 protein. The table includes 660,000 or so distinct CDR3 sequences, about 20% detected once. Clinical symptoms, serum thyroxine and TRAb, thyroid ultrasound and orbital computed tomography together formed the diagnostic basis. Germline CDR1 MDHEN, CDR2 SYDVKM. This CDR3 region has 17 residues. The J segment lost 7 bases and the V segment lost 4 bases, leaving 15 bases of the junction unmatched. This clonotype has at least ten counts. Its cognate antigen is unknown.

The V gene is TRBV28, the J gene TRBJ2-2, with 7 bases fitting TRBD1. The TCR was taken from a man between 25 and 39 years old with Graves' ophthalmopathy. The sample comprised blood. DNA for the CDR3: TGTGCCAGCAGTTCCTCACAGGGGCGGGTGAATGTCGGGGAGCTGTTTTTT. Translation gives CASSSSQGRVNVGELFF.